Listed below are T cell receptor beta chains from one sample, sequenced in a study of regulatory T cells in long-lasting Graves disease. TCRdb recomputed calls from the multiplex PCR reads with MiXCR, one row per CDR3 protein. The table includes roughly 400,000 distinct CDR3 sequences, about 16% detected once. These data also featured in a second study, about T cells in Graves' hyperthyroidism and ophthalmopathy.

Source: peripheral blood mononuclear cells (PBMCs), taken at new diagnosis, from a patient treated with antithyroid drugs. The receptors stem from a woman aged 18-30 years with Graves disease. Both conserved end residues are part of each CDR3. The D gene is left open where the match is weak. Size is omitted from some rows. Given values are once, few, many or a class for expanded clones.

d_gene,v_gene,abundance,j_gene,CDR3nt,CDR3aa
-,TRBV18,many,TRBJ2-1,TGTGCCAGCTCACCAGACGATGAGCAGTTCTTC,CASSPDDEQFF
-,TRBV27,many,TRBJ2-1,TGTGCCAGCAGTTTGGGGGCCACCTACAATGAGCAGTTCTTC,CASSLGATYNEQFF
-,TRBV28,many,TRBJ2-1,TGTGCCAGCAGCTCCCGCCCAAGATACAATGAGCAGTTCTTC,CASSSRPRYNEQFF
TRBD2,TRBV7-9,few,TRBJ2-3,TGTGCCAGCAGCCCTCTTGGACTAGCGGGAGGGATCACAGATACGCAGTATTTT,CASSPLGLAGGITDTQYF
-,TRBV12-3/TRBV12-4,-,TRBJ1-6,TGTGCCAGCAGTTTAGGTGGGGGGAATTCACCCCTCCACTTT,CASSLGGGNSPLHF
TRBD2,TRBV20-1,-,TRBJ2-2,TGCAGTGCGCTACTAGCGGGAGGTCGACCCCCCGGGGAGCTGTTTTTT,CSALLAGGRPPGELFF
TRBD2,TRBV6-1,-,TRBJ2-2,TGTGCCAGCACCTCTAGCGGGAACACCGGGGAGCTGTTTTTT,CASTSSGNTGELFF
-,TRBV28,many,TRBJ1-2,TGTGCCAGCAGTTTGTCTGGGGGCGGCTACACCTTC,CASSLSGGGYTF
TRBD2,TRBV3-1,many,TRBJ2-1,TGTGCCAGCAGCCAAGCTACGCTAGCGGGAGGGGACAATGAGCAGTTCTTC,CASSQATLAGGDNEQFF
-,TRBV29-1,-,TRBJ1-1,TGCAGCGCCCTGGGGGGCCCACCTGAAGCTTTCTTT,CSALGGPPEAFF
-,TRBV15,-,TRBJ1-6,TGTGCCACCAGCGTAGCCGGGAACAGTTCACCCCTCCACTTT,CATSVAGNSSPLHF
-,TRBV24-1,few,TRBJ2-1,TGTGCCACCAGTCCTTCGCGGAGCTCCTACAATGAGCAGTTCTTC,CATSPSRSSYNEQFF
TRBD1,TRBV29-1,many,TRBJ1-1,TGCAGCGGGATCTTTACAGGGGGCAACACTGAAGCTTTCTTT,CSGIFTGGNTEAFF
TRBD2,TRBV12-3/TRBV12-4,many,TRBJ2-1,TGTGCCAGCAGCCCGGGACTAGCGGGAGCTCCTTCCTACAATGAGCAGTTCTTC,CASSPGLAGAPSYNEQFF
TRBD1,TRBV28,many,TRBJ1-2,TGTGCCAGCAGTTTATACAGGGGGCCCAAAGGCTACACCTTC,CASSLYRGPKGYTF
-,TRBV20-1,many,TRBJ2-1,TGCAGTGCTAGAGCCTCACAACTTTACAATGAGCAGTTCTTC,CSARASQLYNEQFF
TRBD2,TRBV12-3/TRBV12-4,many,TRBJ2-3,TGTGCCAGCAGACGGGACTACACAGATACGCAGTATTTT,CASRRDYTDTQYF
TRBD2,TRBV2,-,TRBJ2-7,TGTGCCAGCAGCCTAGCGGGACCGGCCTACGAGCAGTACTTC,CASSLAGPAYEQYF
TRBD2,TRBV12-3/TRBV12-4,many,TRBJ2-3,TGTGCCAGCAGATCACTGCACCTTCGACTAGCGGGTAGAGATACGCAGTATTTT,CASRSLHLRLAGRDTQYF
-,TRBV7-8,few,TRBJ1-5,TGTGCCAGCAGCTACGGACCGTTGAATCAGCCCCAGCATTTT,CASSYGPLNQPQHF
-,TRBV2,many,TRBJ2-7,TGTGCCAGCACTCTAAGAAGTGATGAGCAGTACTTC,CASTLRSDEQYF
TRBD2,TRBV30,-,TRBJ2-1,TGTGCCTCCTCGACTAGCGGGATACAAGAGACCCAGTTCTTC,CASSTSGIQETQFF
-,TRBV6-1,-,TRBJ1-5,TGTGCCAGCCGCCTAGGGAGGGGAGGGCTAAATCAGCCCCAGCATTTT,CASRLGRGGLNQPQHF
TRBD2,TRBV15,many,TRBJ2-1,TGTGCCACCAGCAGCTTGGGGACTAGCGGGAAGAGGACCTACAATGAGCAGTTCTTC,CATSSLGTSGKRTYNEQFF
TRBD1,TRBV9,few,TRBJ2-1,TGTGCCAGCAGCGTGGACCCCGGGACAGGGTCCTACAATGAGCAGTTCTTC,CASSVDPGTGSYNEQFF
TRBD1,TRBV20-1,-,TRBJ2-7,TGCAGTGCTCCTTGGAGGGGGACAGGGGACTACGAGCAGTACTTC,CSAPWRGTGDYEQYF
TRBD1,TRBV4-1,few,TRBJ2-2,TGCGCCAGCAGTCGAACAGGGGGCCCAGCCGGGGAGCTGTTTTTT,CASSRTGGPAGELFF
TRBD2,TRBV27,many,TRBJ2-1,TGTGCCAGCGCCGTAGCGGGAGGACGTTACAATGAGCAGTTCTTC,CASAVAGGRYNEQFF
-,TRBV20-1,many,TRBJ2-3,TGCAGTGCTCACGGAATCACAGATACGCAGTATTTT,CSAHGITDTQYF
-,TRBV5-1,-,TRBJ2-7,TGTGCCAGCAGCCTTGACAGGCACTACGAGCAGTACTTC,CASSLDRHYEQYF
-,TRBV28,-,TRBJ2-7,TGTGCCAGCAGTTTACTAACCTCCTACGAGCGGTACTTC,CASSLLTSYERYF
-,TRBV3-1,-,TRBJ2-6,TGTGCCAGCAGCCAAGATCTAGGGTCTGGGGCCAACGTCCTGACTTTC,CASSQDLGSGANVLTF
-,TRBV9,-,TRBJ2-3,TGTGCCAGCAGCGTAGGTGTAGAGGAGACAGATACGCAGTATTTT,CASSVGVEETDTQYF
TRBD2,TRBV4-1,few,TRBJ2-3,TGCGCCAGCAGCCAAACTAGCGGGAGCCCAGATACGCAGTATTTT,CASSQTSGSPDTQYF
TRBD1,TRBV3-1,many,TRBJ2-1,TGTGCCAGCAGCCAACAGACAGGGGTGAATGAGCAGTTCTTC,CASSQQTGVNEQFF
TRBD1,TRBV19,many,TRBJ2-1,TGTGCCAGCGACAGGGGGCTGGGGGATCCCTCCTACAATGAGCAGTTCTTC,CASDRGLGDPSYNEQFF
-,TRBV20-1,few,TRBJ1-1,TGCAGTGCTAGAGATTGGACCATGAACACTGAAGCTTTCTTT,CSARDWTMNTEAFF
TRBD2,TRBV4-2,-,TRBJ2-3,TGTGCCAGCAGCCAAGATATAAGCGGGAGAGGCACAGATACGCAGTATTTT,CASSQDISGRGTDTQYF
-,TRBV11-2,few,TRBJ2-5,TGTGCCAGCAGCGTAGTCGGTAGGGCGGCAGAGACCCAGTACTTC,CASSVVGRAAETQYF
-,TRBV4-1,few,TRBJ1-2,TGCGCCAGCAGCCAATCGGGACTATGGGACTACACCTTC,CASSQSGLWDYTF
-,TRBV6-5,once,TRBJ1-1,TGTGCCAGCAGTTACTCCGGGGGGGCGAAAACTGAAGCTTTCTTT,CASSYSGGAKTEAFF
TRBD1,TRBV11-2,-,TRBJ1-3,TGTGCCAGCAGCCCCTACGATGGGACAGTTTCTGGAAACACCATATATTTT,CASSPYDGTVSGNTIYF
-,TRBV4-1,-,TRBJ2-3,TGCGCCAGCAGCCAAGCTCCGAGGGCCCCAGATACGCAGTATTTT,CASSQAPRAPDTQYF
-,TRBV30,few,TRBJ2-7,TGTGCCTGGAGGGTAAGCCAATACGAGCAGTACTTC,CAWRVSQYEQYF
-,TRBV6-2/TRBV6-3,-,TRBJ2-2,TGTGCCAGCAGTTCCCTAGGGAGCACCGGGGAGCTGTTTTTT,CASSSLGSTGELFF
TRBD1,TRBV28,-,TRBJ2-7,TGTGCCAGCAACGACAGGGGGGGCGAGCAGTACTTC,CASNDRGGEQYF
-,TRBV20-1,many,TRBJ1-6,TGCAGTGCTAGAGGCCCCGGGGGGGCGATTAATTCACCCCTCCACTTT,CSARGPGGAINSPLHF